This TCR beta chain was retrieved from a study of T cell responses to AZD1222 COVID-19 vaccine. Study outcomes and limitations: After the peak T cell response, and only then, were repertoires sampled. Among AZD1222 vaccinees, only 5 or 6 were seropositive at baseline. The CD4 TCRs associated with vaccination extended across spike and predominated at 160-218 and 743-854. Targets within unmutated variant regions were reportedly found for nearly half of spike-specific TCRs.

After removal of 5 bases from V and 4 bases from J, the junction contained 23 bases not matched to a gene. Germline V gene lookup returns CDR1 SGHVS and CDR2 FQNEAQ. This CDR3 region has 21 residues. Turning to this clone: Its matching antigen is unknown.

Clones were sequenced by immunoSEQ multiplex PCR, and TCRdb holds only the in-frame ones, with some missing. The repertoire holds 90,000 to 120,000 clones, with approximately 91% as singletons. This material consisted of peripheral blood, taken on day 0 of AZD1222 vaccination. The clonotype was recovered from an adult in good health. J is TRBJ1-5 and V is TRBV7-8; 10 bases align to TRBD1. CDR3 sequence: CASSLILRQGATENRNQPQHF. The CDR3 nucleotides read TGTGCCAGCAGCCTAATCCTGCGACAGGGGGCCACTGAGAACCGAAATCAGCCCCAGCATTTT.